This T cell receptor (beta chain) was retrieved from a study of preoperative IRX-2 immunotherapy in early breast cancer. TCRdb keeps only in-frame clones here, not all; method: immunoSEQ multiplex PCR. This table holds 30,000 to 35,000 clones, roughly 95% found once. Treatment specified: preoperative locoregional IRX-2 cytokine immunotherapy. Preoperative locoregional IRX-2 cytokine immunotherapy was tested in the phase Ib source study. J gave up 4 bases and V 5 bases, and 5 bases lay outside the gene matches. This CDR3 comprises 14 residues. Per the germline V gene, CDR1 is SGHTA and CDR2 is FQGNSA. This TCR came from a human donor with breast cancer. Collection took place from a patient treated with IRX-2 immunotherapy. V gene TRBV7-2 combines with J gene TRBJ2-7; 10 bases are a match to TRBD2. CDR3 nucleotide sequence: TGTGCCAGCAGCAAAACTAGCGGGGATTACGAGCAGTACTTC. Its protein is CASSKTSGDYEQYF.